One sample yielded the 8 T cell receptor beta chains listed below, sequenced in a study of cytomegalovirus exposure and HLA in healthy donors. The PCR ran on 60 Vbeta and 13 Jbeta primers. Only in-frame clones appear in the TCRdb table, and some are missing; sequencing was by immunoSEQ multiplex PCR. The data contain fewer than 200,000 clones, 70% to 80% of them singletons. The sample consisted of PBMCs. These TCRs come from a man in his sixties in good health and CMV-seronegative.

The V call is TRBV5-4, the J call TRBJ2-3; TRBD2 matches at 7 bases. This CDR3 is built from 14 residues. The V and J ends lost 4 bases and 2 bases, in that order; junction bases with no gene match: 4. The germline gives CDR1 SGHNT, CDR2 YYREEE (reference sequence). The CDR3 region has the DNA TGTGCCAGCAGCGGAGCGGGACCCACAGATACGCAGTATTTT. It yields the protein CASSGAGPTDTQYF.

DNA of the CDR3: TGCGCCAGCAGGGAGAGCGGGGGGACAGATACGCAGTATTTT. Protein: CASRESGGTDTQYF. The V and J genes are TRBV10-2 and TRBJ2-3; 9 bases align to TRBD2. The CDR3 extends over 14 amino acids. Losses at the gene ends were 6 bases for V and 3 bases for J; bases not matched to a gene: 4. The germline V gene has CDR1 WSHSY and CDR2 SAAADI.

Here the CDR3 reads CASSEMGHHFF. The CDR3 coding sequence is TGTGCCAGCAGTGAAATGGGACACCATTTCTTC. This chain joins TRBV6-1 and TRBJ2-1; weak D call: TRBD1 (6 bases). This CDR3 contains 11 residues. The V and J ends lost 2 bases and 16 bases respectively, with 12 bases between them. Looked up from germline, CDR1 is MNHNS and CDR2 is SASEGT.

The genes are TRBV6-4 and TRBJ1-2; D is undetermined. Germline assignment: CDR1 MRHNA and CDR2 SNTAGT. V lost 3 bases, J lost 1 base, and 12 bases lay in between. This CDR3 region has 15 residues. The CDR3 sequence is CASSEAGSGNYGYTF. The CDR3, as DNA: TGTGCCAGCAGTGAGGCGGGGTCGGGTAACTATGGCTACACCTTC.

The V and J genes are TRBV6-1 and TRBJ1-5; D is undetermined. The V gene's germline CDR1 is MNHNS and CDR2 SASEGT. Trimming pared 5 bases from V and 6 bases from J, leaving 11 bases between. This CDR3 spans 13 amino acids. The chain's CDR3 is CASSIWAGQPQHF. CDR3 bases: TGTGCCAGCAGTATCTGGGCCGGTCAGCCCCAGCATTTT.

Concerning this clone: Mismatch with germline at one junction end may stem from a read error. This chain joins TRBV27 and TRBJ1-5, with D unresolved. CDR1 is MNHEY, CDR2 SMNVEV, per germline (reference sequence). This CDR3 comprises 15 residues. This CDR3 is CASSLTGFSNQPQNF. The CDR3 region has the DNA TGTGCCAGCTCCTTAACCGGGTTTAGCAATCAGCCCCAGAATTTT.

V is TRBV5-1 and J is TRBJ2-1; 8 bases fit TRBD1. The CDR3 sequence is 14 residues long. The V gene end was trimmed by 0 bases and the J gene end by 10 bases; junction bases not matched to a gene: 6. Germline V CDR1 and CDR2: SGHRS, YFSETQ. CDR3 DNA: TGCGCCAGCAGCTTGGAGACAGGGGATGGGGAGCAGTTCTTC. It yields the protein CASSLETGDGEQFF. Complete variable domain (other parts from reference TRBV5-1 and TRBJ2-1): KAGVTQTPRYLIKTRGQQVTLSCSPISGHRSVSWYQQTPGQGLQFLFEYFSETQRNKGNFPGRFSGRQFSNSRSEMNVSTLELGDSALYLCASSLETGDGEQFFGPGTRLTVL.

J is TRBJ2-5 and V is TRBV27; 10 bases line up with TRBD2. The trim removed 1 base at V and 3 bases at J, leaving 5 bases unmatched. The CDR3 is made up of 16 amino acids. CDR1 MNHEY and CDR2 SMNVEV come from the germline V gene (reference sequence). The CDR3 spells CASSLLLAGGKETQYF. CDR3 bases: TGTGCCAGCAGTTTATTGTTAGCGGGGGGCAAAGAGACCCAGTACTTC.